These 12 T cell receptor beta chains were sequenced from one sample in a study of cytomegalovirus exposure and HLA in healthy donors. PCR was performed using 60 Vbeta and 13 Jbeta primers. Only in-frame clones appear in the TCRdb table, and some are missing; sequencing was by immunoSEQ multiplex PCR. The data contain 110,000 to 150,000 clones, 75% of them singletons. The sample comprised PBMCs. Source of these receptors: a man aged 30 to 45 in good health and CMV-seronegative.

CDR3 nucleotides: TGTGCCAGCAGGCGTATGGGCAGCCTTAATGAAAAACTGTTTTTT. Residues: CASRRMGSLNEKLFF. The genes are TRBV2 and TRBJ1-4; D remains unclear. Germline loops: CDR1 SNHLY, CDR2 FYNNEI. This CDR3 comprises 15 residues. V lost 6 bases and J 4 bases, leaving 15 bases between the germline ends.

CDR3 DNA: TGTGCCAGCAGTTCCAGCCCGACAGGATCCTACGAGCAGTACTTC. Its protein product is CASSSSPTGSYEQYF. The rearrangement joins TRBV27 to TRBJ2-7; TRBD1 is a possible D gene (6 bases). The CDR3 has 15 residues. CDR1 MNHEY and CDR2 SMNVEV come from the germline V gene (reference sequence). The V end lost 4 bases, the J end lost 1 base, and 14 bases lay between the germline ends.

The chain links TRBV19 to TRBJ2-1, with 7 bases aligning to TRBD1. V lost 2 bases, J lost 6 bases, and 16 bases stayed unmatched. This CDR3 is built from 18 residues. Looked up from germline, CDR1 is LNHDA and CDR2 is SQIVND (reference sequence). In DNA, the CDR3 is TGTGCCAGTAGTATACTATTTGAGAGGGCGGCAGGGGGCAATGAGCAGTTCTTC. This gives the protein CASSILFERAAGGNEQFF. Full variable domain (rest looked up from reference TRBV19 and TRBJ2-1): DGGITQSPKYLFRKEGQNVTLSCEQNLNHDAMYWYRQDPGQGLRLIYYSQIVNDFQKGDIAEGYSVSREKKESFPLTVTSAQKNPTAFYLCASSILFERAAGGNEQFFGPGTRLTVL.

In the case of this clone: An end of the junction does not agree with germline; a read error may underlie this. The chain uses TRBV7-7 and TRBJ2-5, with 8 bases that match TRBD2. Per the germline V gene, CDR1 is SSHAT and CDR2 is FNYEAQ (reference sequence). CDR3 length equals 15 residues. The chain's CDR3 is CASSPPGLEEETQYF. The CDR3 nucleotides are TGTGCTAGCAGCCCCCCGGGACTAGAGGAGGAGACCCAGTACTTC.

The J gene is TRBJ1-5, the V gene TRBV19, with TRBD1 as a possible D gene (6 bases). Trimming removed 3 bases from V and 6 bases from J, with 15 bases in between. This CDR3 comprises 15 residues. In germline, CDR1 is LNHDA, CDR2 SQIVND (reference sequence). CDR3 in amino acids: CASSIMVGGRQPQHF. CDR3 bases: TGTGCCAGTAGTATTATGGTGGGGGGGCGTCAGCCCCAGCATTTT.

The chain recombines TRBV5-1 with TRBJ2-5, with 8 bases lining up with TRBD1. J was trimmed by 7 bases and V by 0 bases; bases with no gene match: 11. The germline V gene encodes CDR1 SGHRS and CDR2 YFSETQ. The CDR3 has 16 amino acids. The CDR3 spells CASSLAVTGAGGTQYF. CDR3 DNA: TGCGCCAGCAGCTTGGCCGTGACAGGGGCCGGAGGGACCCAGTACTTC.

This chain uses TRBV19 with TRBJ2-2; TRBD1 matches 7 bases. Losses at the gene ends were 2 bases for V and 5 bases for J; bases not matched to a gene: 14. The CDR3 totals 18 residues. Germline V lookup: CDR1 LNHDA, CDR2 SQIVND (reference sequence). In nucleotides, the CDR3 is TGTGCCAGTAGTATAAGTGTGTGGGCAGGGGGTTGGACCGGGGAGCTGTTTTTT. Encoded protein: CASSISVWAGGWTGELFF.

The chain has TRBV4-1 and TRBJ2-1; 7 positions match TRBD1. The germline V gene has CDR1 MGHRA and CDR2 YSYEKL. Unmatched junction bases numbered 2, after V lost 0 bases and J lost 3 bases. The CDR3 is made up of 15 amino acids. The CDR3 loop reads CASSQDGTDYNEQFF. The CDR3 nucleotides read TGCGCCAGCAGCCAAGACGGGACAGACTACAATGAGCAGTTCTTC.

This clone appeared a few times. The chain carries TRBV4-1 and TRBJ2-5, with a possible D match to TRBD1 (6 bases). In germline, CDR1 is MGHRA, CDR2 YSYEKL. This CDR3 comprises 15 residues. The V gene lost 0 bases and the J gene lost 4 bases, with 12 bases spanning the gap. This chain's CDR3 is CASSQDLKQGETQYF. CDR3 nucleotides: TGCGCCAGCAGCCAAGATCTTAAACAGGGAGAGACCCAGTACTTC.

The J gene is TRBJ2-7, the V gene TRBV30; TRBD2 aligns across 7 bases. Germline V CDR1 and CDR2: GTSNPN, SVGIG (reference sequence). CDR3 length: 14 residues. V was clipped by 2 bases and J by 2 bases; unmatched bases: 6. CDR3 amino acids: CAWSRPAGTYEQYF. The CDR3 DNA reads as TGTGCCTGGAGTCGCCCAGCGGGGACCTACGAGCAGTACTTC. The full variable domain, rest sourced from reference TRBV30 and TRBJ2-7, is SQTIHQWPATLVQPVGSPLSLECTVEGTSNPNLYWYRQAAGRGLQLLFYSVGIGQISSEVPQNLSASRPQDRQFILSSKKLLLSDSGFYLCAWSRPAGTYEQYFGPGTRLTVT.

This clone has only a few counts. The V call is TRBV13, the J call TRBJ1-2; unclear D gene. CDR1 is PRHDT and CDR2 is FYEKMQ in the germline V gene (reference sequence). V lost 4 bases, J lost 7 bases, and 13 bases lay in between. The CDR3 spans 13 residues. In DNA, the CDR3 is TGTGCCAGCAGCTCAAGTGGAGGGCTTGGCTACACCTTC. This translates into CASSSSGGLGYTF.

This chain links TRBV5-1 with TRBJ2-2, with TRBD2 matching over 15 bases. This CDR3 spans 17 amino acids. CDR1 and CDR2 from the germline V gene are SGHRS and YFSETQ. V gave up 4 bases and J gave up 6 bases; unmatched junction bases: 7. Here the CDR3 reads CASSVGLAGGPAGELFF. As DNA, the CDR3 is TGCGCCAGCAGCGTCGGACTAGCGGGAGGGCCGGCCGGGGAGCTGTTTTTT.